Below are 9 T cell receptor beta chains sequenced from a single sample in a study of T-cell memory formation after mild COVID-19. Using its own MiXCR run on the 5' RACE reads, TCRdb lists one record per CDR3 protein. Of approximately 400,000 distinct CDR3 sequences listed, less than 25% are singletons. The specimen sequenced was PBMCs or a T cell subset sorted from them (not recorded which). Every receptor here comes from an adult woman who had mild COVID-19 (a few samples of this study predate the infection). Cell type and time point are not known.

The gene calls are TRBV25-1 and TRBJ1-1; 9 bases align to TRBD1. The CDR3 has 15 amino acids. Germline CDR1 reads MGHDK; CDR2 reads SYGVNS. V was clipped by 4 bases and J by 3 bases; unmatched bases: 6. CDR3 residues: CASSAHRGPYTEAFF. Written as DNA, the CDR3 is TGTGCCAGCAGTGCCCACAGGGGGCCGTACACTGAAGCTTTCTTT.

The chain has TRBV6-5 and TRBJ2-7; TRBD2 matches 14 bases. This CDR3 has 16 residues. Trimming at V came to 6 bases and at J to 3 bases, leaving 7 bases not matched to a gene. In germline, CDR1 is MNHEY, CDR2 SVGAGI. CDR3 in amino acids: CASSSLGTSGSYEQYF. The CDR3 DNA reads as TGTGCCAGCAGCTCCCTTGGGACTAGCGGGAGCTACGAGCAGTACTTC.

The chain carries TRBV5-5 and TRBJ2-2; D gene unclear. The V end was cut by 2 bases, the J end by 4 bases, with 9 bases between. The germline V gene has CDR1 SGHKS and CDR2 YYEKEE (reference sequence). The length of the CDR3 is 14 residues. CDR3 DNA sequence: TGTGCCAGCAGCTTTCTGTCTACCACCGGGGAGCTGTTTTTT. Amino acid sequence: CASSFLSTTGELFF.

Written as DNA, the CDR3 is TGTGCCAGTAGTAGGACTCACAATATCGAGACCCAGTACTTC. This gives the protein CASSRTHNIETQYF. The V gene is TRBV19, the J gene TRBJ2-5, with a tentative D call TRBD2 (5 bases). With 4 bases removed from V and 5 bases from J, the gap between germline ends came to 14 bases. Germline V gene data show CDR1 as LNHDA and CDR2 as SQIVND (reference sequence). The CDR3 is 14 residues long.

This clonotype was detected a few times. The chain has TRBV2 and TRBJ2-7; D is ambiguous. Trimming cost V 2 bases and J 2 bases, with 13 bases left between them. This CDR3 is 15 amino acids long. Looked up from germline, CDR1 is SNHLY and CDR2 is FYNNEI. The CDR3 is CASSELSRQTYEQYF. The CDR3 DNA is TGTGCCAGCAGTGAACTGTCGCGACAAACCTACGAGCAGTACTTC. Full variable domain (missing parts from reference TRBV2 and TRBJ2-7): EPEVTQTPSHQVTQMGQEVILRCVPISNHLYFYWYRQILGQKVEFLVSFYNNEISEKSEIFDDQFSVERPDGSNFTLKIRSTKLEDSAMYFCASSELSRQTYEQYFGPGTRLTVT.

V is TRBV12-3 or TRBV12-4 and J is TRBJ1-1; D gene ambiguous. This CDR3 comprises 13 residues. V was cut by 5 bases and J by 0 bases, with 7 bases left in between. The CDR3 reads CASSNLVNTEAFF. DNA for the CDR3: TGTGCCAGCAGTAATTTAGTGAACACTGAAGCTTTCTTT.

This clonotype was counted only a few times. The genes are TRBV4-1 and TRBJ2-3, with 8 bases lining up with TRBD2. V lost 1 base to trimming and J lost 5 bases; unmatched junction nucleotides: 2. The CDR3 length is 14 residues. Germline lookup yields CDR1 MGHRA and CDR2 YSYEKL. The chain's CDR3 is CASSQVLAGDTQYF. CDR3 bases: TGCGCCAGCAGCCAAGTTCTAGCGGGAGATACGCAGTATTTT.

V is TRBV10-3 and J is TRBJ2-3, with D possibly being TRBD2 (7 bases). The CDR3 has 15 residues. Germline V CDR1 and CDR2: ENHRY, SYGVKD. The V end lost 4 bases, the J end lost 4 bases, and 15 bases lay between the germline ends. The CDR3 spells CAISVGALAADTQYF. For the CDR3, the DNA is TGTGCCATCAGTGTGGGGGCCCTAGCGGCAGATACGCAGTATTTT.

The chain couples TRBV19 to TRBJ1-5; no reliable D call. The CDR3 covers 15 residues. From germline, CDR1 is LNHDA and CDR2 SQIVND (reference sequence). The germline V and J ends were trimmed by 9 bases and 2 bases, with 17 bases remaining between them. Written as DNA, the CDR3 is TGTGCCAGCCGGGAACGGGTTTGGGGCAATCAGCCCCAGCATTTT. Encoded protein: CASRERVWGNQPQHF.